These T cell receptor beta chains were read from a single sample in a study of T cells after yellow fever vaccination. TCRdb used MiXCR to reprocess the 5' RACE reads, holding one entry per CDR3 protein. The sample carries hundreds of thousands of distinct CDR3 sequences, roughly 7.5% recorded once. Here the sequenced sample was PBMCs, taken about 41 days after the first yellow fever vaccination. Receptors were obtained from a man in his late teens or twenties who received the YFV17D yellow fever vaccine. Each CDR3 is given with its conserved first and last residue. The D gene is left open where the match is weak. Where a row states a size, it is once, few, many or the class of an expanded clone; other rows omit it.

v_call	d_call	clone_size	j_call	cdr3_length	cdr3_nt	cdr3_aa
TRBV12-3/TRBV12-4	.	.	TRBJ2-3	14	TGTGCCAGCAGTTTAGCCTGGCCGGGGGACACGCAGTATTTT	CASSLAWPGDTQYF
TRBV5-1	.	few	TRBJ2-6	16	TGCGCCAGCAGCTTGGCCCAGGGGACTGGGGCCAACGTCCTGACTTTC	CASSLAQGTGANVLTF
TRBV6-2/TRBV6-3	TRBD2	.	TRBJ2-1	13	TGTGCCAGCAATCGGGGGGACTACAATGAGCAGTTCTTC	CASNRGDYNEQFF
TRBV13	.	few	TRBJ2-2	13	TGTGCCAGCGGGGACGGTAGCACCGGGGAGCTGTTTTTT	CASGDGSTGELFF
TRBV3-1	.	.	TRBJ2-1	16	TGTGCCAGCAGCCAAGGGGTGGCACGTCCTTGGGATGAGCAGTTCTTC	CASSQGVARPWDEQFF
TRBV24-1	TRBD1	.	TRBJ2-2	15	TGTGCCACCAGTGCCCCCGGGACAGGACACGGGGAGCTGTTTTTT	CATSAPGTGHGELFF
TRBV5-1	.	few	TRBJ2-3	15	TGCGCCAGCACTACCGAGATTCTGCAGGCAGATACGCAGTATTTT	CASTTEILQADTQYF
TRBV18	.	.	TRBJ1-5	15	TGTGCCAGCTCTACGGGGGTGGCTAGCAATCAGCCCCAGCATTTT	CASSTGVASNQPQHF
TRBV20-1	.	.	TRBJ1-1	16	TGCAGTGCGCCGGGACAATTTTCAAACATGAACACTGAAGCTTTCTTT	CSAPGQFSNMNTEAFF
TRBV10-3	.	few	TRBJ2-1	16	TGTGCCATCAGTGACCGAACGATGAGGGGGTACAATGAGCAGTTCTTC	CAISDRTMRGYNEQFF
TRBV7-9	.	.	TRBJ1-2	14	TGTGCCAGCAGCTTAGTTCAGGGGCTGAGTGGCTACACCTTC	CASSLVQGLSGYTF
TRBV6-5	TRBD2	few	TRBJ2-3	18	TGTGCCAGCAGTTACTCGCTTCCTAGCGGGAGGATCACAGATACGCAGTATTTT	CASSYSLPSGRITDTQYF
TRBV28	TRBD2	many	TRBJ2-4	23	TGTGCCAGCAGTTTACTTTTTCGTCACGGACTAGCGGGGGCACCCCTAGCCAAAAACATTCAGTACTTC	CASSLLFRHGLAGAPLAKNIQYF
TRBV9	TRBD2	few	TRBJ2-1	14	TGTGCCAGCAGCGGGGGGACTAGCGGTCTAGAGCAGTTCTTC	CASSGGTSGLEQFF
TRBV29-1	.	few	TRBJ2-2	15	TGCAGCGTTGAAATAGTCGGGATGAACACCGGGGAGCTGTTTTTT	CSVEIVGMNTGELFF
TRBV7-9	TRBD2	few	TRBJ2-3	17	TGTGCCAGCAGCTTAGCGCGACTAGCGGGGAGTACAGATACGCAGTATTTT	CASSLARLAGSTDTQYF
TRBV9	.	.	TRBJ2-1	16	TGTGCCAGCAGCGAGGGGGTCGGACACTCCTACAATGAGCAGTTCTTC	CASSEGVGHSYNEQFF
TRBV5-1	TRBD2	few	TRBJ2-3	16	TGCGCCAGCAGCCCGGGACTAGCGGAATCGTTAGATACGCAGTATTTT	CASSPGLAESLDTQYF
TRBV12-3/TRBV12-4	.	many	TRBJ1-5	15	TGTGCCATCACCGGGGGGGGGAATAGCAATCAGCCCCAGCATTTT	CAITGGGNSNQPQHF
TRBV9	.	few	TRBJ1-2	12	TGTGCCAGCAGGGGGTACGACCATGGCTACACCTTC	CASRGYDHGYTF
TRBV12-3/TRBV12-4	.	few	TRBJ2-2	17	TGTGCCAGCAGCTTTTTCCAGTCAGGGAAGACCACCGGGGAGCTGTTTTTT	CASSFFQSGKTTGELFF
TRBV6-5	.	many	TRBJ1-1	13	TGTGCCAGCAGTTACTCGATTGGGACTGAAGCTTTCTTT	CASSYSIGTEAFF
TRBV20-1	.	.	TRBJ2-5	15	TGCAGTGCTAGAGACCCGAATGGCGGTACGGAGACCCAGTACTTC	CSARDPNGGTETQYF
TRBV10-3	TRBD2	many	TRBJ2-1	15	TGTGCCATCAGTGTGACTAGCGGGGGTTACAATGAGCAGTTCTTC	CAISVTSGGYNEQFF
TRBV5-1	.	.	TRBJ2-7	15	TGCGCCAGCAGCCCTCGGTGGGTAGGAACCTACGAGCAGTACTTC	CASSPRWVGTYEQYF
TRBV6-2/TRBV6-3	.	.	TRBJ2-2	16	TGTGCCAGCAGTTACTGGAGGGGTGGTGACACCGGGGAGCTGTTTTTT	CASSYWRGGDTGELFF
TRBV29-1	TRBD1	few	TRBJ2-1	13	TGCAGCTTTGAAGGGACAGGCTACAATGAGCAGTTCTTC	CSFEGTGYNEQFF
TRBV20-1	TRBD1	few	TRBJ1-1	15	TGCAGTCCACATGGGCCCTCGGACAGGGACACTGAAGCTTTCTTT	CSPHGPSDRDTEAFF
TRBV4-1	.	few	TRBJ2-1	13	TGCGCCAGCAGCCAAAAGTATAACAATGAGCAGTTCTTC	CASSQKYNNEQFF
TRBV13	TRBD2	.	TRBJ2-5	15	TGTGCCAGCAGCCCCATAGCGGGGGCCAGAGAGACCCAGTACTTC	CASSPIAGARETQYF
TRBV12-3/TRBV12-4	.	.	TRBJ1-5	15	TGTGCCAGCAGTCCTTCCCGGGTCTTTAATCAGCCCCAGCATTTT	CASSPSRVFNQPQHF
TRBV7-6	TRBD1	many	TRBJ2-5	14	TGTGCCAGCAGCGCCGGGACAGCACAAGAGACCCAGTACTTC	CASSAGTAQETQYF
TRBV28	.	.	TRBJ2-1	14	TGTGCCAGCAGTTTAGGTATAGTCTACAATGAGCAGTTCTTC	CASSLGIVYNEQFF
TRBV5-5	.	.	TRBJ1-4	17	TGTGCCAGCAGCCCGCTAGGGGCCGTCGGGAGGAATGAAAAACTGTTTTTT	CASSPLGAVGRNEKLFF
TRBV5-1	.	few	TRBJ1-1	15	TGCGCCAGCAGCTTGGTGGGGGGAGAGGGCACTGAAGCTTTCTTT	CASSLVGGEGTEAFF
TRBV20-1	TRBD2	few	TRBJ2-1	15	TGCAGTGCTAGAGTCGGCGGGGGGGTACACAATGAGCAGTTCTTC	CSARVGGGVHNEQFF
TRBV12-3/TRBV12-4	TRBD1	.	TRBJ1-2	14	TGTGCCAGCAGTCTCAACGGACAGGGTGGCGGCTACACCTTC	CASSLNGQGGGYTF
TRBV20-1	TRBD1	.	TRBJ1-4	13	TGCAGTGCCCCGGGACAGGGAGATGAAAAACTGTTTTTT	CSAPGQGDEKLFF
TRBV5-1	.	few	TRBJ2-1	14	TGCGCCAGCAGCTTGCCTTGGGGGGACAATGAGCAGTTCTTC	CASSLPWGDNEQFF
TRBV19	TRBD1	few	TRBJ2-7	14	TGTGCCAGTAGTCTGCCCGGGACAGGGAACGAGCAGTACTTC	CASSLPGTGNEQYF
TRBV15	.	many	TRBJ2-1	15	TGTGCCACCAGCGCCCCGTGGCAGGGGTCCAATGAGCAGTTCTTC	CATSAPWQGSNEQFF
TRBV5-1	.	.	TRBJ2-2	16	TGCGCCAGCAGCTTAGGGCTAGCGAAGAACACCGGGGAGCTGTTTTTT	CASSLGLAKNTGELFF
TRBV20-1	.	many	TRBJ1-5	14	TGCAGTGCTCATCGATATCCGAGCAATCAGCCCCAGCATTTT	CSAHRYPSNQPQHF
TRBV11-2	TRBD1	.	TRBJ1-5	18	TGTGCCAGCAGCCTGCGGCCCCCGGGACAGGGGGGCAATCAGCCCCAGCATTTT	CASSLRPPGQGGNQPQHF
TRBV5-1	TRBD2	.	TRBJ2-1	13	TGCGCCAGCTTACTAGCGGGGGGGCATGAGCAGTTCTTC	CASLLAGGHEQFF